The 5 T cell receptor beta chains presented below share a single source sample, sequenced in a study of blood T cell repertoires in COVID-19. The protocol was immunoSEQ multiplex PCR, while the TCRdb copy is restricted to in-frame clones and leaves out a portion. Among some 52,000 clones listed, under 90% were seen once. Sequenced: peripheral blood. Source of these receptors: a man in his 70s with acute or convalescent COVID-19.

CDR3 protein: CSVTGQQETQYF. CDR3 sequence (DNA): TGCAGCGTCACGGGACAGCAAGAGACCCAGTACTTC. This sequence joins TRBV29-1 and TRBJ2-5; 7 nucleotides match TRBD1. The CDR3 has 12 amino acids. CDR1 is SQVTM and CDR2 is ANQGSEA in the germline V gene. Germline trimming cut 6 bases from V and 2 bases from J; bases unmatched to any gene: 3.

This clone was observed a single time. The rearrangement uses TRBV3-1 (or the pseudogene TRBV3-2) and TRBJ1-6; the D gene is possibly TRBD1 (6 bases). CDR1 is LGHDT and CDR2 is YNNKEL in the germline V gene (reference sequence). Trimming pared 7 bases from V and 2 bases from J, leaving 18 bases between. CDR3 length: 17 residues. The CDR3 protein is CASNRGGRGTYNSPLHF. The CDR3 nucleotides are TGTGCCAGCAACCGAGGGGGACGGGGCACCTATAATTCACCCCTCCACTTT.

The CDR3 nucleotides are TGCGCCAGCAGACTTTCGCTGACAGGGCGGTTCCAAGAGACCCAGTACTTC. Its translation: CASRLSLTGRFQETQYF. The rearrangement links TRBV5-1 to TRBJ2-5, with 7 positions matching TRBD1. Per the germline V gene, CDR1 is SGHRS and CDR2 is YFSETQ. The junction had 14 bases not matched to a gene; V was cut back by 5 bases and J by 1 base. The CDR3 length is 17 residues.

The chain uses TRBV4-3 and TRBJ1-3, with 7 bases aligning to TRBD1. This CDR3 comprises 16 residues. Trimming took 3 bases from V and 3 from J; bases not matched to a gene: 8. The germline CDR1 and CDR2 sequences are LGHNA and YSLEER. CDR3 sequence reads: CASSQGLQGFGNTIYF. The DNA of the CDR3 is TGCGCCAGCAGCCAGGGCCTACAGGGGTTTGGAAACACCATATATTTT.

By share, this clone counts as medium-sized. The J gene is TRBJ2-3, the V gene TRBV24-1, with D maybe TRBD2 (5 bases). V lost 0 bases and J 4 bases, leaving 10 bases between the germline ends. Germline V gives CDR1 KGHDR, CDR2 SFDVKD. The CDR3 has 15 amino acids. The CDR3 here is CATSDLPGIPDTQYF. CDR3 bases: TGTGCCACCAGTGATTTGCCCGGGATCCCAGATACGCAGTATTTT.